The next 30 T cell receptor beta chains were all read from a single sample in a study of control samples from healthy donors and cancer patients. Assay used: immunoSEQ multiplex PCR; TCRdb lists only in-frame clones, some missing. The sample holds 100,000 to 150,000 clones, 80% to 95% seen once. The sequenced material came from blood. The receptors originated from a man aged 18-30 years in good health.

V and J are TRBV5-1 and TRBJ2-7; a possible D gene is TRBD1 (6 bases). From germline, CDR1 is SGHRS and CDR2 YFSETQ. The CDR3 is made up of 14 amino acids. With 4 bases removed from V and 7 bases from J, the gap between germline ends came to 18 bases. The DNA for the CDR3 is TGCGCCAGCAGCAAGGAAAGGTCCACAGGGGAGCAGTACTTC. It is translated as CASSKERSTGEQYF.

The chain recombines TRBV9 with TRBJ2-2, with 10 bases fitting TRBD2. Per germline, CDR1 SGDLS and CDR2 YYNGEE. This CDR3 has 15 amino acids. Unmatched junction bases numbered 2, after V lost 3 bases and J lost 3 bases. CDR3 nucleotides: TGTGCCAGCAGCGCTAGCGGGAGTGACACCGGGGAGCTGTTTTTT. Translated: CASSASGSDTGELFF.

V and J are TRBV18 and TRBJ1-6, with D perhaps TRBD1 (6 bases). The ends were cut back, 1 base at V and 4 bases at J, with 20 bases in the middle. The germline CDR1 and CDR2 sequences are KGHSH and LQKENI. This CDR3 spans 19 amino acids. CDR3 bases: TGTGCCAGCTCACCACAACCCCTTTGGCAGGGACAATATAATTCACCCCTCCACTTT. Protein: CASSPQPLWQGQYNSPLHF.

The J gene is TRBJ1-6, the V gene TRBV6-5; D remains ambiguous. This CDR3 is built from 14 residues. The germline V gene has CDR1 MNHEY and CDR2 SVGAGI. V was cut by 4 bases and J by 1 base, with 5 bases left in between. The CDR3, as DNA: TGTGCCAGCAGTTCTGGGTCCTATAATTCACCCCTCCACTTT. Translated: CASSSGSYNSPLHF.

The chain is built from TRBV5-1 and TRBJ2-5; 7 bases line up with TRBD2. The CDR3 is 16 amino acids. Trimming removed 0 bases from V and 4 bases from J; junction bases left unmatched: 9. The germline gives CDR1 SGHRS, CDR2 YFSETQ. CDR3 amino acids: CASSLGGASGRETQYF. The DNA for the CDR3 is TGCGCCAGCAGCTTGGGAGGCGCTAGCGGCCGAGAGACCCAGTACTTC.

The rearrangement links TRBV18 to TRBJ1-5; TRBD1 matches 7 bases. V was pared by 1 base and J by 4 bases, with 7 bases of the junction left unmatched. Germline assignment: CDR1 KGHSH and CDR2 LQKENI. The CDR3 is 16 amino acids. Written as DNA, the CDR3 is TGTGCCAGCTCACCACGACGGGACAGTTCGAATCAGCCCCAGCATTTT. It encodes CASSPRRDSSNQPQHF.

The chain uses TRBV6-6 and TRBJ2-1; D is possibly TRBD2 (5 bases). The V and J ends lost 5 bases and 9 bases respectively, with 8 bases between them. CDR3 length: 11 amino acids. Germline CDR1 is MNHNY and CDR2 is SVGAGI (reference sequence). The CDR3 loop reads CASSLATEQFF. CDR3 sequence (DNA): TGTGCCAGCAGTCTAGCAACTGAGCAGTTCTTC.

The chain combines TRBV5-1 with TRBJ1-3, with a weak D call TRBD1 (6 bases). V dropped 4 bases and J dropped 4 bases, with 15 bases sitting between them. The CDR3 is 15 amino acids. Germline assignment: CDR1 SGHRS and CDR2 YFSETQ. CDR3 bases: TGCGCCAGCAGCGACACAGGGTTAGCCGGAAACACCATATATTTT. Translation: CASSDTGLAGNTIYF.

The rearrangement uses TRBV6-2 or TRBV6-3 and TRBJ1-1, with a tentative D call TRBD1 (6 bases). Germline lookup yields CDR1 MNHEY and CDR2 SVGEGT. Trimming removed 6 bases at V and 0 bases at J, with 17 bases between. The CDR3 is 16 residues long. CDR3 sequence reads: CASSTPGTYMNTEAFF. The CDR3 region has the DNA TGTGCCAGCAGCACACCGGGGACATACATGAACACTGAAGCTTTCTTT.

This chain links TRBV12-5 with TRBJ2-3, with a possible D match to TRBD1 (6 bases). Trimming took off 1 base at V and 0 bases at J, with 8 bases between the two ends. The V gene's germline CDR1 is LGHNT and CDR2 FRNRAP. CDR3 length equals 15 residues. The CDR3 DNA sequence: TGTGCTAGTGGTTTGGGACAGGCGAGCACAGATACGCAGTATTTT. Its translation: CASGLGQASTDTQYF.

The rearrangement uses TRBV10-1 and TRBJ2-3; the D is unclear. Germline V gives CDR1 WNHNN, CDR2 SYGVQD (reference sequence). V lost 9 bases, J lost 2 bases, and 15 bases lay in between. This CDR3 is built from 14 residues. CDR3 sequence (DNA): TGCGCCAGAAGATATGGCACCCTCACAGATACGCAGTATTTT. This codes for CARRYGTLTDTQYF.

The rearrangement joins TRBV7-9 to TRBJ1-3; possibly TRBD1 for D (5 bases). V lost 1 base to trimming and J lost 8 bases, with 9 bases between them. Germline assignment: CDR1 SEHNR and CDR2 FQNEAQ (reference sequence). The CDR3 has 13 amino acids. The CDR3 bases are TGTGCCAGCAGCTTAGGCAGGGAAGACACCATATATTTT. This translates into CASSLGREDTIYF.

The chain uses TRBV20-1 and TRBJ2-3, with a weak D call TRBD2 (6 bases). V was pared by 3 bases and J by 2 bases, with 21 bases between. This CDR3 spans 17 amino acids. Germline V CDR1 and CDR2: DFQATT, SNEGSKA (reference sequence). The CDR3 protein is CSASRGLAFGVTDTQYF. Here the CDR3 DNA reads TGCAGTGCTAGTAGGGGTCTAGCGTTCGGTGTCACAGATACGCAGTATTTT.

This clone appeared once. The genes are TRBV19 and TRBJ1-3, with D hard to call. CDR3 length equals 16 residues. Trimming left V 0 bases short and J 4 bases short, with 13 bases between. The germline V gene encodes CDR1 LNHDA and CDR2 SQIVND (reference sequence). CDR3 sequence (DNA): TGTGCCAGTAGTATAGATTATAGGGATCTAGGAAACACCATATATTTT. It is translated as CASSIDYRDLGNTIYF. Full variable domain (rest looked up from reference TRBV19 and TRBJ1-3): DGGITQSPKYLFRKEGQNVTLSCEQNLNHDAMYWYRQDPGQGLRLIYYSQIVNDFQKGDIAEGYSVSREKKESFPLTVTSAQKNPTAFYLCASSIDYRDLGNTIYFGEGSWLTVV.

This sequence joins TRBV4-3 and TRBJ2-3; 9 nucleotides match TRBD2. Germline V gene data show CDR1 as LGHNA and CDR2 as YSLEER. The J segment lost 4 bases and the V segment lost 3 bases, leaving 8 bases of the junction unmatched. The CDR3 is made up of 16 amino acids. The CDR3 loop reads CASSQGSSGSADTQYF. CDR3 coding DNA: TGCGCCAGCAGCCAGGGGAGTAGCGGGAGCGCAGATACGCAGTATTTT.

This rearrangement joins TRBV29-1 to TRBJ1-4, with a possible D match to TRBD1 (5 bases). CDR1 and CDR2 (germline): SQVTM, ANQGSEA. The ends were cut back, 6 bases at V and 1 base at J, with 15 bases in the middle. The CDR3 runs to 15 residues. The DNA for the CDR3 is TGCAGCGTCGGGGGTGGGGCGCAAACTAATGAAAAACTGTTTTTT. Protein: CSVGGGAQTNEKLFF.

The J gene is TRBJ2-7, the V gene TRBV6-4; 12 nucleotides line up with TRBD2. V was pared by 6 bases and J by 5 bases, with 17 bases of the junction left unmatched. The CDR3 has 18 residues. Per the germline V gene, CDR1 is MRHNA and CDR2 is SNTAGT. CDR3 in DNA: TGTGCCAGCAGGGAAGGGCGAACGACTAGCGGGAGAATCCACGAGCAGTACGTC. It specifies CASREGRTTSGRIHEQYV.

The gene calls are TRBV11-3 and TRBJ2-1; 12 bases are shared with TRBD2. The V gene end was trimmed by 5 bases and the J gene end by 15 bases; junction bases not matched to a gene: 5. Per the germline V gene, CDR1 is SGHNT and CDR2 is YENEEA. The CDR3 sequence is 12 residues long. DNA of the CDR3: TGTGCCAGCAGCCAGACTAGCGGGAGTTTGTTCTTC. This encodes CASSQTSGSLFF.

This chain connects TRBV28 to TRBJ2-7, with D perhaps matching TRBD1 (5 bases). The germline V gene encodes CDR1 MDHEN and CDR2 SYDVKM. This CDR3 is built from 15 residues. Trimming stripped 4 bases from V and 4 bases from J, with 17 bases between. This CDR3 reads CASSSAISREYEQYV. The DNA of the CDR3 is TGTGCCAGCAGTTCAGCCATCAGCAGGGAATACGAGCAGTACGTC.

The CDR3: CASSQVGLGQYF. The CDR3 DNA reads TGTGCCAGCAGCCAAGTCGGGTTGGGGCAGTACTTC. The V gene is TRBV3-1 (or the pseudogene TRBV3-2), the J gene TRBJ2-7; unclear D gene. V was trimmed by 1 base and J by 9 bases, leaving 10 bases between them. There are 12 residues in the CDR3. CDR1 LGHDT and CDR2 YNNKEL come from the germline V gene (reference sequence).

The genes are TRBV4-3 and TRBJ2-1; D gene ambiguous. The germline V gene has CDR1 LGHNA and CDR2 YSLEER. The CDR3 runs 17 residues. V lost 0 bases and J 2 bases, leaving 14 bases between the germline ends. The CDR3: CASSQDVGVRTYNEQFF. CDR3 sequence (DNA): TGCGCCAGCAGCCAAGATGTGGGCGTAAGAACCTACAATGAGCAGTTCTTC.

This chain joins TRBV5-1 and TRBJ2-3; 8 nucleotides line up with TRBD2. The J segment lost 4 bases and the V segment lost 5 bases, leaving 9 bases of the junction unmatched. CDR3 length: 15 residues. CDR1 and CDR2 (germline): SGHRS, YFSETQ. CDR3 amino acids: CASRKGSGAADTQYF. For the CDR3, the DNA is TGCGCCAGCAGGAAGGGTAGCGGGGCGGCAGATACGCAGTATTTT.

This clone occurred many times. The chain has TRBV7-2 and TRBJ1-6; 7 bases agree with TRBD1. CDR1 SGHTA and CDR2 FQGNSA come from the germline V gene. The CDR3 has 16 amino acids. V lost 1 base to trimming and J lost 7 bases; unmatched junction nucleotides: 7. The CDR3 DNA follows: TGTGCCAGCAGCTTAGTTGTATCACAGGGGAATTCACCCCTCCACTTT. This translates into CASSLVVSQGNSPLHF. The full variable domain, in which reference TRBV7-2 and TRBJ1-6 provide the parts outside the CDR3, is GAGVSQSPSNKVTEKGKDVELRCDPISGHTALYWYRQSLGQGLEFLIYFQGNSAPDKSGLPSDRFSAERTGGSVSTLTIQRTQQEDSAVYLCASSLVVSQGNSPLHFGNGTRLTVT.

The chain recombines TRBV30 with TRBJ2-2, with D unclear. Germline V gene lookup returns CDR1 GTSNPN and CDR2 SVGIG (reference sequence). The CDR3 runs to 11 residues. With 2 bases removed from V and 5 bases from J, the gap between germline ends came to 3 bases. For the CDR3, the DNA is TGTGCCTGGAGTCTTACCGGGGAGCTGTTTTTT. It yields the protein CAWSLTGELFF.

The V and J genes are TRBV27 and TRBJ2-1; TRBD2 agrees at 8 bases. Germline lookup yields CDR1 MNHEY and CDR2 SMNVEV (reference sequence). V gave up 0 bases and J gave up 3 bases; unmatched junction bases: 1. This CDR3 has 15 amino acids. CDR3 sequence reads: CASSLSTSGYNEQFF. CDR3 DNA: TGTGCCAGCAGTTTATCCACTAGCGGCTACAATGAGCAGTTCTTC.

The V gene is TRBV11-2, the J gene TRBJ1-1; D not certain. V lost 0 bases and J 1 base, leaving 6 bases between the germline ends. CDR1 is SGHAT and CDR2 is FQNNGV in the germline V gene. This CDR3 spans 14 amino acids. CDR3: CASSLDPENTEAFF. The CDR3 DNA sequence: TGTGCCAGCAGCTTAGACCCGGAGAACACTGAAGCTTTCTTT. The entire variable domain, with the rest obtained from reference TRBV11-2 and TRBJ1-1, is as follows: EAGVAQSPRYKIIEKRQSVAFWCNPISGHATLYWYQQILGQGPKLLIQFQNNGVVDDSQLPKDRFSAERLKGVDSTLKIQPAKLEDSAVYLCASSLDPENTEAFFGQGTRLTVV.

CDR3 bases: TGTGCCAGCAGCCGAAAGACTACAGGAGCGGGAGGCACCTACAATGAGCAGTTCTTC. It yields the protein CASSRKTTGAGGTYNEQFF. The V and J genes are TRBV3-1 (or the pseudogene TRBV3-2) and TRBJ2-1; 9 positions agree with TRBD2. J gave up 2 bases and V 4 bases, and 15 bases lay outside the gene matches. The CDR3 sequence is 19 residues long. CDR1 LGHDT and CDR2 YNNKEL come from the germline V gene (reference sequence).

This clone was picked up one time. J is TRBJ2-1 and V is TRBV28; 7 positions agree with TRBD1. The germline V gene encodes CDR1 MDHEN and CDR2 SYDVKM. The ends lost 2 bases at V and 6 bases at J; junction bases unmatched: 7. The CDR3 covers 15 residues. The CDR3 coding sequence is TGTGCCAGCAGTTTAACTGTGCAGGGGGTCAATGAGCAGTTCTTC. It yields the protein CASSLTVQGVNEQFF.

V usage is TRBV15 and J usage is TRBJ2-1; weak D call: TRBD2 (5 bases). Per germline, CDR1 LNHNV and CDR2 YYDKDF (reference sequence). This CDR3 has 14 amino acids. V was shortened by 5 bases and J by 6 bases, with 14 bases between the two germline ends. The CDR3: CATSRGAGVNEQFF. CDR3 coding DNA: TGTGCCACCAGCCGAGGTGCCGGGGTCAATGAGCAGTTCTTC.

This clone was counted only a few times. In DNA form, the CDR3 reads TGCGCCAGCAGCTTGGGGACAGGGACTTCCTATGGCTACACCTTC. It codes for CASSLGTGTSYGYTF. V and J are TRBV5-1 and TRBJ1-2, with 8 bases matching TRBD1. The J segment lost 4 bases and the V segment lost 0 bases, leaving 5 bases of the junction unmatched. Per the germline V gene, CDR1 is SGHRS and CDR2 is YFSETQ. The CDR3 consists of 15 residues.